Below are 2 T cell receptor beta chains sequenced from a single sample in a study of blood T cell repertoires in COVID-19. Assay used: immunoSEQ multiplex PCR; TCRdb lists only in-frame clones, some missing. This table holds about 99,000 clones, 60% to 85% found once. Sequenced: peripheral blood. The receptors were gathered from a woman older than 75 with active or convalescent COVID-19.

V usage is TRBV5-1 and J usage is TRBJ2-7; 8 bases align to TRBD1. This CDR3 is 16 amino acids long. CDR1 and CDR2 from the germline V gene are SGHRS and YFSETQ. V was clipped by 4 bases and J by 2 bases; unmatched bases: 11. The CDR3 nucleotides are TGCGCCAGCAGCCCCCGCGGACAGGGAAAAACCTACGAGCAGTACTTC. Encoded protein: CASSPRGQGKTYEQYF.

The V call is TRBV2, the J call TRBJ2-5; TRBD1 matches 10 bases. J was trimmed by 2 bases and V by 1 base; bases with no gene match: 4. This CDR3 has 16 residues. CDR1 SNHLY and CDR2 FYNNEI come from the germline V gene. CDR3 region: CASSEGWGQGQETQYF. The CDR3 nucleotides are TGTGCCAGCAGTGAAGGTTGGGGACAGGGGCAAGAGACCCAGTACTTC.